This T cell receptor (beta chain) was sequenced in a study of blood T cell repertoires in COVID-19. Overall study: The United States, Italy and Spain supplied acute and convalescent COVID-19 samples. PBMCs, B-cell-depleted T cells, or T cells provided the cDNA or gDNA that made up the material.

As handled by the study authors: Reference gene primer amplification in the assay estimated nucleated cell counts. Clones were sequenced by immunoSEQ multiplex PCR, and TCRdb holds only the in-frame ones, with some missing. Clone size and V and J calls were adopted from that table, with D and trimming inferred from the DNA. Found here are about 73,000 clones, around 83% of them singletons; the top ten hold around 5%. From germline, CDR1 is LNHDA and CDR2 SQIVND (reference sequence). With 2 bases clipped from V and 2 bases from J, the junction kept 2 bases outside the gene matches. This CDR3 is built from 15 residues.

J is TRBJ2-1 and V is TRBV19, with 8 bases fitting TRBD1. The sequenced material came from peripheral blood. This sequence was found in a man aged 45 to 65 with active COVID-19. Here the CDR3 reads CASSISRGPYNEQFF. The CDR3 DNA reads TGTGCCAGTAGTATATCCAGGGGGCCCTACAATGAGCAGTTCTTC.